Below are 20 T cell receptor beta chains sequenced from a single sample in a study of T-cell memory formation after mild COVID-19. TCRdb independently ran MiXCR on the 5' RACE reads; one entry per CDR3 protein. Here the sample spans 95,000 to 110,000 distinct CDR3 sequences, under 15% being singletons. Material for sequencing was PBMCs or a T cell subset sorted from them (not recorded which). The receptor source for this set is a man aged 18 to 30 who had mild COVID-19 (a few samples of this study predate the infection). Cell type and time point are not known.

This clonotype was seen a handful of times. The gene calls are TRBV4-1 and TRBJ1-1; TRBD1 matches 9 bases. CDR3 length: 14 residues. The V gene's germline CDR1 is MGHRA and CDR2 YSYEKL. The V gene end was trimmed by 3 bases and the J gene end by 7 bases; junction bases not matched to a gene: 6. In DNA form, the CDR3 reads TGCGCCAGCAGCCATTACGGGACAGGGAATGAAGCTTTCTTT. Amino acid sequence: CASSHYGTGNEAFF.

The chain employs TRBV2 and TRBJ1-1; perhaps TRBD1 as D (5 bases). Deletions cut 1 base from V and 4 bases from J, with 10 bases between. CDR1 and CDR2 from the germline V gene are SNHLY and FYNNEI. This CDR3 is built from 14 residues. The DNA for the CDR3 is TGTGCCAGCAGTGAAGGTCAGCAGGGCACTGAAGCTTTCTTT. It is translated as CASSEGQQGTEAFF.

This rearrangement joins TRBV7-9 to TRBJ2-5; perhaps TRBD2 as D (6 bases). This CDR3 has 15 amino acids. Between the trimmed V and J ends, which lost 5 bases and 1 base, there was a span of 14 bases. Germline V gene lookup returns CDR1 SEHNR and CDR2 FQNEAQ (reference sequence). DNA of the CDR3: TGTGCCAGCAGCCCGCGGGACCGCATCCAAGAGACCCAGTACTTC. Protein sequence: CASSPRDRIQETQYF. Combining the CDR3 with reference TRBV7-9 and TRBJ2-5 gives the whole variable domain DTGVSQNPRHKITKRGQNVTFRCDPISEHNRLYWYRQTLGQGPEFLTYFQNEAQLEKSRLLSDRFSAERPKGSFSTLEIQRTEQGDSAMYLCASSPRDRIQETQYFGPGTRLLVL.

The chain joins TRBV5-6 to TRBJ2-7, with D tentatively TRBD1 (6 bases). V was shortened by 1 base and J by 0 bases, with 17 bases between the two germline ends. The CDR3 spans 17 residues. Germline V gene data show CDR1 as SGHDT and CDR2 as YYEEEE. CDR3 DNA sequence: TGTGCCAGCAGCTTGCTGTCGCGACAGGCAAGCTCCTACGAGCAGTACGTC. Translation gives CASSLLSRQASSYEQYV.

The table lists this clonotype with a few counts. This sequence joins TRBV7-2 and TRBJ2-2; no definite D call. From germline, CDR1 is SGHTA and CDR2 FQGNSA. The V gene lost 4 bases and the J gene lost 6 bases, with 9 bases spanning the gap. This CDR3 has 13 amino acids. CDR3 bases: TGTGCCAGCAGCTCCATCTTACCCGGGGAGCTGTTTTTT. Protein product: CASSSILPGELFF.

This clonotype was seen repeatedly, ten times or more. V gene TRBV20-1 combines with J gene TRBJ2-5; TRBD2 aligns across 9 bases. CDR3 length: 15 amino acids. Germline V gene sequence: CDR1 DFQATT, CDR2 SNEGSKA (reference sequence). The trim removed 5 bases at V and 1 base at J, leaving 8 bases unmatched. CDR3 protein: CSAPTSGELQETQYF. The CDR3 DNA follows: TGCAGTGCTCCGACTAGCGGAGAGCTCCAAGAGACCCAGTACTTC.

The V and J genes are TRBV7-2 and TRBJ2-7; TRBD2 matches 7 bases. The ends lost 5 bases at V and 2 bases at J; junction bases unmatched: 3. CDR1 is SGHTA, CDR2 FQGNSA, per germline. There are 13 residues in the CDR3. The CDR3 region is CASSPGGTYEQYF. Here the CDR3 DNA reads TGTGCCAGCAGCCCCGGGGGGACCTACGAGCAGTACTTC.

This clonotype was detected only a few times. The chain combines TRBV10-2 with TRBJ2-1; D uncertain. Germline CDR1 reads WSHSY; CDR2 reads SAAADI. This CDR3 region has 11 residues. V lost 0 bases and J lost 7, with 1 base in between. In DNA, the CDR3 is TGCGCCAGCAGTGAGTCTAATGAGCAGTTCTTC. Translation: CASSESNEQFF.

This chain links TRBV20-1 with TRBJ2-7, with a possible D match to TRBD1 (6 bases). The CDR3 totals 13 residues. Germline V gene lookup returns CDR1 DFQATT and CDR2 SNEGSKA (reference sequence). V lost 5 bases and J 0 bases, leaving 11 bases between the germline ends. The CDR3 DNA is TGCAGTGCTCGTGACAGGATCTCCTACGAGCAGTACTTC. Protein product: CSARDRISYEQYF.

The CDR3 region is CASSYYGQENEKLFF. CDR3 DNA: TGTGCCAGCAGTTACTATGGACAGGAAAATGAAAAACTGTTTTTT. V usage is TRBV6-6 and J usage is TRBJ1-4; 7 bases match TRBD1. With 1 base clipped from V and 5 bases from J, the junction kept 4 bases outside the gene matches. The CDR3 has 15 amino acids. From germline, CDR1 is MNHNY and CDR2 SVGAGI (reference sequence).

This clonotype was detected a few times. The junction does not match germline at one end; this may be a read error. The rearrangement links TRBV15 to TRBJ1-5, with 8 bases matching TRBD1. The CDR3 runs to 14 residues. Per the germline V gene, CDR1 is LNHNV and CDR2 is YYDKDF (reference sequence). The CDR3 loop is CATSGDRGGQPQHF. The CDR3 DNA reads TGTGCCACCAGCGGAGACAGGGGAGGTCAGCCCCAGCATTTT. The whole variable domain, filled in from reference TRBV15 and TRBJ1-5, reads DAMVIQNPRYQVTQFGKPVTLSCSQTLNHNVMYWYQQKSSQAPKLLFHYYDKDFNNEADTPDNFQSRRPNTSFCFLDIRSPGLGDTAMYLCATSGDRGGQPQHFGDGTRLSIL.

The J gene is TRBJ2-1, the V gene TRBV5-6, with D hard to call. Germline V gene sequence: CDR1 SGHDT, CDR2 YYEEEE. Trimming shortened V by 0 bases and J by 6 bases, and 16 bases separated the two germline ends. The CDR3 sequence is 16 residues long. Written as DNA, the CDR3 is TGTGCCAGCAGCTTGGCCGTAGTCCGGGTTGGCAATGAGCAGTTCTTC. Encoded protein: CASSLAVVRVGNEQFF.

The chain couples TRBV27 to TRBJ2-3, with TRBD2 as a possible D gene (7 bases). The CDR3 length is 12 residues. Trimming stripped 11 bases from V and 4 bases from J, with 13 bases between. Germline assignment: CDR1 MNHEY and CDR2 SMNVEV (reference sequence). CDR3 loop: CAGGGGPDTQYF. The CDR3 nucleotides are TGTGCCGGAGGGGGGGGCCCAGATACGCAGTATTTT.

This clonotype appeared many times. V gene TRBV6-2 or TRBV6-3 combines with J gene TRBJ2-1, with TRBD1 as a possible D gene (5 bases). Germline V gene data show CDR1 as MNHEY and CDR2 as SVGEGT. Trimming shortened V by 8 bases and J by 4 bases, and 12 bases separated the two germline ends. The CDR3 has 13 residues. The CDR3 spells CASALTGYNEQFF. CDR3 bases: TGTGCCAGCGCCCTCACAGGATACAATGAGCAGTTCTTC.

CDR3 protein: CASSLGTVYEQYV. The CDR3 region has the DNA TGTGCCAGCAGCTTAGGGACAGTCTACGAGCAGTACGTC. This chain uses TRBV11-2 with TRBJ2-7; maybe TRBD1 (6 bases). This CDR3 spans 13 amino acids. Trimming shortened V by 1 base and J by 3 bases, and 7 bases separated the two germline ends. Germline CDR1 SGHAT, CDR2 FQNNGV.

V is TRBV2 and J is TRBJ2-1, with 9 bases identical to TRBD2. V lost 8 bases and J lost 7; bases outside the gene matches: 9. This CDR3 has 14 amino acids. Looked up from germline, CDR1 is SNHLY and CDR2 is FYNNEI. The CDR3 loop is CASLTRTSDNEQFF. The DNA for the CDR3 is TGTGCCAGCCTGACTCGGACTAGCGATAATGAGCAGTTCTTC.

The chain couples TRBV10-3 to TRBJ2-3; D remains unclear. The CDR3 length is 14 residues. With 3 bases removed from V and 6 bases from J, the gap between germline ends came to 13 bases. Germline assignment: CDR1 ENHRY and CDR2 SYGVKD. The CDR3 region has the DNA TGTGCCATCAGTGACCCTGAAACCGGGGATACGCAGTATTTT. It translates to CAISDPETGDTQYF.

This clonotype was seen more than once but under ten times. This chain links TRBV27 with TRBJ2-7, with TRBD1 matching over 8 bases. CDR3 length: 15 residues. V was clipped by 6 bases and J by 4 bases; unmatched bases: 11. The V gene's germline CDR1 is MNHEY and CDR2 SMNVEV (reference sequence). In DNA form, the CDR3 reads TGTGCCAGCAGCCGTTCATCAGGGGGCGTTTACGAGCAGTACGTC. Translating gives CASSRSSGGVYEQYV.

This clonotype was found a few times. J is TRBJ2-1 and V is TRBV7-2; no definite D call. The CDR3 consists of 12 residues. The V and J ends lost 6 bases and 7 bases respectively, with 10 bases between them. CDR1 is SGHTA, CDR2 FQGNSA, per germline. CDR3 bases: TGTGCCAGCAGGGACCCCCTAAATGAGCAGTTCTTC. Translated, it gives CASRDPLNEQFF.

This clonotype was counted only a few times. The chain employs TRBV30 and TRBJ2-2; D gene unclear. This CDR3 is built from 13 residues. Deletions cut 0 bases from V and 4 bases from J, with 6 bases between. Germline loops: CDR1 GTSNPN, CDR2 SVGIG (reference sequence). The CDR3 reads CAWSVSITGELFF. CDR3 bases: TGTGCCTGGAGTGTTAGTATCACCGGGGAGCTGTTTTTT.